The next 7 T cell receptor beta chains were all read from a single sample in a study of blood T cell repertoires in COVID-19. TCRdb keeps only in-frame clones here, not all; method: immunoSEQ multiplex PCR. The sample has more than 200,000 clones; under 90% are singletons. Sample: PBMCs or T cells enriched from blood (not recorded which). Source of these receptors: a man aged 60 to 69 who had recovered from COVID-19.

The V gene is TRBV9, the J gene TRBJ2-2; D unresolved. This CDR3 has 13 amino acids. The germline gives CDR1 SGDLS, CDR2 YYNGEE. V was cut by 4 bases and J by 4 bases, with 8 bases left in between. The CDR3 coding sequence is TGTGCCAGCAGCACCCGAGGCACCGGGGAGCTGTTTTTT. Its translation: CASSTRGTGELFF.

This chain joins TRBV19 and TRBJ1-2; no clear D gene. The germline gives CDR1 LNHDA, CDR2 SQIVND (reference sequence). The CDR3 has 14 amino acids. Trimming stripped 7 bases from V and 4 bases from J, with 16 bases between. The CDR3 DNA follows: TGTGCCAGTACCGGCAGAGGGCAGACCTATGGCTACACCTTC. Its protein is CASTGRGQTYGYTF.

The chain recombines TRBV3-1 (or the pseudogene TRBV3-2) with TRBJ1-1, with TRBD1 matching 11 bases. There are 15 residues in the CDR3. V gave up 4 bases and J gave up 3 bases; unmatched junction bases: 4. CDR1 and CDR2 (germline): LGHDT, YNNKEL (reference sequence). DNA for the CDR3: TGTGCCAGCAGCCGAGGACAGGGGGCGTACACTGAAGCTTTCTTT. The encoded protein is CASSRGQGAYTEAFF.

The rearrangement uses TRBV19 and TRBJ1-2; a weak D match, TRBD1 (6 bases). The CDR3 is made up of 13 amino acids. The V end lost 5 bases, the J end lost 3 bases, and 10 bases lay between the germline ends. Germline lookup yields CDR1 LNHDA and CDR2 SQIVND (reference sequence). CDR3 DNA: TGTGCCAGTAGTGCCGGACAGCACTATGGCTACACCTTC. Translation gives CASSAGQHYGYTF.

The J gene is TRBJ1-2, the V gene TRBV30; D remains unclear. This CDR3 contains 11 residues. Germline CDR1 GTSNPN, CDR2 SVGIG (reference sequence). Trimming removed 1 base at V and 5 bases at J, with 5 bases between. CDR3: CAWSELYGYTF. The DNA for the CDR3 is TGTGCCTGGAGTGAACTATATGGCTACACCTTC.

This chain joins TRBV6-5 and TRBJ2-5, with 12 bases that match TRBD1. The germline gives CDR1 MNHEY, CDR2 SVGAGI. The CDR3 is made up of 16 amino acids. The V and J ends lost 2 bases and 5 bases, in that order; junction bases with no gene match: 6. CDR3 DNA sequence: TGTGCCAGCAGTTACCGGGGGACAGGGGGCTTGGAGACCCAGTACTTC. Translating it yields CASSYRGTGGLETQYF.

This clone was observed a handful of times. The rearrangement joins TRBV30 to TRBJ1-2; TRBD1 agrees at 8 bases. Trimming removed 6 bases from V and 6 bases from J; junction bases left unmatched: 9. The germline gives CDR1 GTSNPN, CDR2 SVGIG (reference sequence). CDR3 length: 13 amino acids. DNA of the CDR3: TGTGCCTGCAATCAGGGGGCGCAGGATGGCTACACCTTC. This encodes CACNQGAQDGYTF.